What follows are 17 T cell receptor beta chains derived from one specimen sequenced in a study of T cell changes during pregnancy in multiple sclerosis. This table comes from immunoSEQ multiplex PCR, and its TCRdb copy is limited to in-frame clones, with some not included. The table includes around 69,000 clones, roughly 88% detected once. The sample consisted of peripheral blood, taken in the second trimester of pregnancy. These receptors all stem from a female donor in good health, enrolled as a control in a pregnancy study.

The CDR3 DNA is TGTGCCAGCAGCTTAGGGGCGGGAGGGACAAAAAGGTACAATGAGCAGTTCTTC. Residues: CASSLGAGGTKRYNEQFF. This chain connects TRBV11-2 to TRBJ2-1, with 9 bases that match TRBD2. Germline values: CDR1 SGHAT, CDR2 FQNNGV. The CDR3 loop spans 18 amino acids. Trimming at V came to 1 base and at J to 4 bases, leaving 11 bases not matched to a gene.

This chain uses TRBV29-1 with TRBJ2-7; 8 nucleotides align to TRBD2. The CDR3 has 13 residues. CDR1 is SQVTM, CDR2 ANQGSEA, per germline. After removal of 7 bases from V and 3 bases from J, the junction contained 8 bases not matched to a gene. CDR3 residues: CSASGTSDYEQYF. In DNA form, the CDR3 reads TGCAGCGCGTCCGGGACTAGTGACTACGAGCAGTACTTC.

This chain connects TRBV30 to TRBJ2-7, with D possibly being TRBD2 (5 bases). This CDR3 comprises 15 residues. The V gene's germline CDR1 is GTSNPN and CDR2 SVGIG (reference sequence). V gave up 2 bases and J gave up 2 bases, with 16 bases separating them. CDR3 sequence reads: CAWSSGQPGTYEQYF. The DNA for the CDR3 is TGTGCCTGGAGTTCTGGTCAACCGGGGACCTACGAGCAGTACTTC.

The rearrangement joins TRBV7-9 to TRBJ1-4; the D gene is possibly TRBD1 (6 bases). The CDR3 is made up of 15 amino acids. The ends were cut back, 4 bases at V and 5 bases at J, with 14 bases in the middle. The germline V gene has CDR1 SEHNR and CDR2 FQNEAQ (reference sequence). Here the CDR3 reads CASSSIQGPNEKLFF. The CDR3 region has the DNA TGTGCCAGCAGCTCTATACAGGGTCCAAATGAAAAACTGTTTTTT.

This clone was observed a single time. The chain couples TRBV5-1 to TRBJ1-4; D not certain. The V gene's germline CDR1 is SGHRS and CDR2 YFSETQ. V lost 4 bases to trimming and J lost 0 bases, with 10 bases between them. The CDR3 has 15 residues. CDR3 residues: CASSLFSSTNEKLFF. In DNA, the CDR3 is TGCGCCAGCAGCCTTTTCTCCTCAACTAATGAAAAACTGTTTTTT. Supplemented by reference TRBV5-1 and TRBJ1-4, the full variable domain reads KAGVTQTPRYLIKTRGQQVTLSCSPISGHRSVSWYQQTPGQGLQFLFEYFSETQRNKGNFPGRFSGRQFSNSRSEMNVSTLELGDSALYLCASSLFSSTNEKLFFGSGTQLSVL.

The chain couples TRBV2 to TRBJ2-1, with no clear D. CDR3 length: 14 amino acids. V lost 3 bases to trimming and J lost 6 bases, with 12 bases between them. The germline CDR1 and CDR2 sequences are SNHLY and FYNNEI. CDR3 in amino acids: CASSEARYSNEQFF. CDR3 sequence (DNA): TGTGCCAGCAGTGAGGCCAGATATTCCAATGAGCAGTTCTTC.

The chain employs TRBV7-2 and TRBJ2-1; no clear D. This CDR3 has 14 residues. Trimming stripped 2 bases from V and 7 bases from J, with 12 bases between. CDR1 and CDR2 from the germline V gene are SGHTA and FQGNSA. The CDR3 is CASSLFPVLNEQFF. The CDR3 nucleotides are TGTGCCAGCAGCTTATTCCCCGTACTAAATGAGCAGTTCTTC.

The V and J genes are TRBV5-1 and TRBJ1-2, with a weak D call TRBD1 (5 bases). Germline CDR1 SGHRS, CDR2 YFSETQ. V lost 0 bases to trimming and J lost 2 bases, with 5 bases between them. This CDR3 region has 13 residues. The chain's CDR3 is CASSLGQNYGYTF. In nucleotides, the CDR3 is TGCGCCAGCAGCTTGGGACAGAACTATGGCTACACCTTC. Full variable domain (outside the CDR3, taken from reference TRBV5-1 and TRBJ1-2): KAGVTQTPRYLIKTRGQQVTLSCSPISGHRSVSWYQQTPGQGLQFLFEYFSETQRNKGNFPGRFSGRQFSNSRSEMNVSTLELGDSALYLCASSLGQNYGYTFGSGTRLTVV.

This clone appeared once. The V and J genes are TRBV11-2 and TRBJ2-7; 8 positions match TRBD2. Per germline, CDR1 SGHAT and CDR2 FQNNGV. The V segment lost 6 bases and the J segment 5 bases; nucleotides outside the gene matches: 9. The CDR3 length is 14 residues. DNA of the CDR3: TGTGCCAGCAGTCAGGGGACTAGTCTCGACGAGCAGTACTTC. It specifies CASSQGTSLDEQYF.

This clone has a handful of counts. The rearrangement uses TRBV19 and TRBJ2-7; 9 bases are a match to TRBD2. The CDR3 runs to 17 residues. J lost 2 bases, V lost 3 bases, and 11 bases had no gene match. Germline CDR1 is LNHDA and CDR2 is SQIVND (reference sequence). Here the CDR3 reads CASSMALAGVRPYEQYF. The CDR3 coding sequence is TGTGCCAGTAGTATGGCCTTAGCGGGAGTGCGACCCTACGAGCAGTACTTC.

The CDR3 loop reads CAWSVRIGETQYF. The CDR3 DNA follows: TGTGCCTGGAGTGTAAGGATCGGGGAGACCCAGTACTTC. The chain recombines TRBV30 with TRBJ2-5; D remains unclear. V was clipped by 0 bases and J by 5 bases, with 10 bases between them. This CDR3 is 13 amino acids long. The germline V gene encodes CDR1 GTSNPN and CDR2 SVGIG (reference sequence).

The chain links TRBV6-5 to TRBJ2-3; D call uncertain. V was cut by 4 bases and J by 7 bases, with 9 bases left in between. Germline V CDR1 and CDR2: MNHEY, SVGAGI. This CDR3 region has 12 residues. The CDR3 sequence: CASSSLQNTQYF. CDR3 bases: TGTGCCAGCAGTTCATTACAAAATACGCAGTATTTT.

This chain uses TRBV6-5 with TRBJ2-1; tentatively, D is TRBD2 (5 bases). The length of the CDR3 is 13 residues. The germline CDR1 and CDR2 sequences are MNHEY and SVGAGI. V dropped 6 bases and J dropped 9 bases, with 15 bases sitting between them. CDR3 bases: TGTGCCAGCAGACCCGTATCGGGGAGTGAGCAGTTCTTC. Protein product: CASRPVSGSEQFF.

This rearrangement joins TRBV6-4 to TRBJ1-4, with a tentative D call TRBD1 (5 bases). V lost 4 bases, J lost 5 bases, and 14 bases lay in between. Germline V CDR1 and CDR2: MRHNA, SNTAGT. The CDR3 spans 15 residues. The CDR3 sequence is CASSASTEINEKLFF. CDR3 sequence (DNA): TGTGCCAGCAGTGCTTCGACAGAAATAAATGAAAAACTGTTTTTT.

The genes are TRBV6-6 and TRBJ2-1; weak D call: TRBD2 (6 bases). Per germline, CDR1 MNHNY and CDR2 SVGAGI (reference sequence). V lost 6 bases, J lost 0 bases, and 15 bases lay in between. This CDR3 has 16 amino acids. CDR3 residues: CASRRRDLTSYNEQFF. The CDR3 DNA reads TGTGCCAGCAGACGCAGGGACTTAACCTCCTACAATGAGCAGTTCTTC.

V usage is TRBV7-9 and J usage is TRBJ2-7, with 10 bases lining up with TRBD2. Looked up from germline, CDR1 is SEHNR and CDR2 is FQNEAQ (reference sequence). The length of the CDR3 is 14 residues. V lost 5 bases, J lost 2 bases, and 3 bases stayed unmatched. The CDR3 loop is CASSGGLAAYEQYF. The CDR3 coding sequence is TGTGCCAGCAGCGGCGGACTAGCGGCCTACGAGCAGTACTTC.

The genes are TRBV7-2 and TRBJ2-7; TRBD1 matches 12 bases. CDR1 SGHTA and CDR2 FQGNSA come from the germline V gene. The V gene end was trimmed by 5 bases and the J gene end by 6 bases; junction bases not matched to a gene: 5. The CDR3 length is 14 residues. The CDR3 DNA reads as TGTGCCAGCAGCCGGGACAGGGGGCAACCCGAGCAGTACTTC. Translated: CASSRDRGQPEQYF. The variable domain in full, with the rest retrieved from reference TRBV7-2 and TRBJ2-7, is GAGVSQSPSNKVTEKGKDVELRCDPISGHTALYWYRQSLGQGLEFLIYFQGNSAPDKSGLPSDRFSAERTGGSVSTLTIQRTQQEDSAVYLCASSRDRGQPEQYFGPGTRLTVT.